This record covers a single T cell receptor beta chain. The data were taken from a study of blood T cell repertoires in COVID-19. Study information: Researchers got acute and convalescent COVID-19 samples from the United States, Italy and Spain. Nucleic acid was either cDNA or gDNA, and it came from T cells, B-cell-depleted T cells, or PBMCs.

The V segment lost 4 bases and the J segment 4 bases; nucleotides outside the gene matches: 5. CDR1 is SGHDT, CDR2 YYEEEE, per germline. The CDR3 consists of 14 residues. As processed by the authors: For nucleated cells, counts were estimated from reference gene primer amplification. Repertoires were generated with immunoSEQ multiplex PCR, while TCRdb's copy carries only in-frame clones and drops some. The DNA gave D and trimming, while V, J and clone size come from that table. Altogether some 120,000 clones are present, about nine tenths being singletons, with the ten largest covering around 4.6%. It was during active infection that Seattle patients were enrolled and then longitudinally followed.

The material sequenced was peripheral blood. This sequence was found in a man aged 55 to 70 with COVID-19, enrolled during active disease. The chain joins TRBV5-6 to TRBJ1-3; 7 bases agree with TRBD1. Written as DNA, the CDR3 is TGTGCCAGCAGCCCCCCGGACAGGGGAAACACCATATATTTT. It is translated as CASSPPDRGNTIYF.